The T cell receptor (beta chain) described here comes from a study of regulatory T cells in long-lasting Graves disease. Sample time point: newly diagnosed GD, antithyroid drugs for less than 3 months. The TCR library used RNA extracted from PBMCs. Those enrolled as patients came out of an endocrinology department in Xi'an, China. This CDR3 comprises 14 residues. Trimming took 7 bases from V and 5 from J; bases not matched to a gene: 2. The germline CDR1 and CDR2 sequences are SGHRS and YFSETQ. Relying on iRepertoire HTBI primers and Arm-PCR of CDR3 regions, the team built TCR beta libraries. Using its own MiXCR run on the multiplex PCR reads, TCRdb lists one record per CDR3 protein. The repertoire holds 580,000 or so distinct CDR3 sequences, with 16% as singletons. The data were also submitted as part of a second study, on T cells in Graves' hyperthyroidism and ophthalmopathy. From that study: A 13 V-J model separated ophthalmopathy from stable hyperthyroidism.

The sequenced sample was peripheral blood mononuclear cells (PBMCs), obtained at new diagnosis, from a patient treated with antithyroid drugs. The receptor's source is a man between 18 and 29 years old with Graves disease. The chain joins TRBV5-1 to TRBJ2-1, with 14 nucleotides matching TRBD2. In DNA form, the CDR3 reads TGCGCCAGCGCGGGACTAGCGGGAGACAATGAGCAGTTCTTC. Protein product: CASAGLAGDNEQFF.